The 17 T cell receptor beta chains below come from one sample, sequenced in a study of T cell changes during pregnancy in multiple sclerosis. Method: immunoSEQ multiplex PCR; TCRdb's copy keeps in-frame clones and lacks some. The table has around 62,000 clones, about 90% seen once. Here the sequenced sample was CD4+ T cells from peripheral blood mononuclear cells, taken in the first trimester of pregnancy. Receptors were obtained from a female donor with multiple sclerosis, enrolled in a pregnancy study.

This clone has only a few counts. The chain is built from TRBV2 and TRBJ2-3; TRBD2 matches at 8 bases. Germline assignment: CDR1 SNHLY and CDR2 FYNNEI. The CDR3 runs to 14 residues. V shed 9 bases and J 3 bases; nucleotides not matched to a gene: 8. The CDR3, as DNA: TGTGCCAGTAGGTGGCGGGGGGTTACAGATACGCAGTATTTT. Residues: CASRWRGVTDTQYF.

The chain links TRBV6-5 to TRBJ1-5; D remains unclear. The germline CDR1 and CDR2 sequences are MNHEY and SVGAGI. This CDR3 is 14 amino acids long. V gave up 4 bases and J gave up 7 bases, with 14 bases separating them. The CDR3 spells CASSLRFGRQPQHF. CDR3 bases: TGTGCCAGCAGTTTGAGGTTTGGCAGACAGCCCCAGCATTTT.

This clone was found once. The chain uses TRBV9 and TRBJ2-2, with TRBD1 matching 7 bases. This CDR3 is built from 16 residues. The V and J ends lost 0 bases and 4 bases, in that order; junction bases with no gene match: 6. Germline CDR1 reads SGDLS; CDR2 reads YYNGEE. The chain's CDR3 is CASSVAFNRGTGELFF. The CDR3 DNA reads as TGTGCCAGCAGCGTAGCTTTTAACAGGGGCACCGGGGAGCTGTTTTTT. The entire variable domain, with the rest obtained from reference TRBV9 and TRBJ2-2, is as follows: DSGVTQTPKHLITATGQRVTLRCSPRSGDLSVYWYQQSLDQGLQFLIQYYNGEERAKGNILERFSAQQFPDLHSELNLSSLELGDSALYFCASSVAFNRGTGELFFGEGSRLTVL.

This chain connects TRBV10-3 to TRBJ1-5, with 8 bases aligning to TRBD1. V was clipped by 10 bases and J by 0 bases; unmatched bases: 14. The germline V gene has CDR1 ENHRY and CDR2 SYGVKD. The CDR3 loop spans 17 amino acids. The CDR3 DNA sequence: TGTGCCACCAGAGACAGGGGAGTTCCCTATAGCAATCAGCCCCAGCATTTT. This encodes CATRDRGVPYSNQPQHF.

The chain carries TRBV30 and TRBJ1-5; TRBD1 aligns across 11 bases. The CDR3 contains 13 residues. After removal of 8 bases from V and 6 bases from J, the junction contained 6 bases not matched to a gene. Germline V gene data show CDR1 as GTSNPN and CDR2 as SVGIG (reference sequence). The DNA of the CDR3 is TGTGCCCACGGACAGGGGGCTACTCAGCCCCAGCATTTT. Its translation: CAHGQGATQPQHF.

The chain uses TRBV27 and TRBJ1-3; the D gene is possibly TRBD1 (5 bases). The CDR3 runs 17 residues. V was trimmed by 0 bases and J by 0 bases, leaving 12 bases between them. The germline V gene encodes CDR1 MNHEY and CDR2 SMNVEV (reference sequence). This CDR3 is CASSLSAGPLSGNTIYF. CDR3 in DNA: TGTGCCAGCAGTTTATCTGCGGGACCCCTCTCTGGAAACACCATATATTTT.

The chain is built from TRBV5-1 and TRBJ1-5, with 7 bases fitting TRBD1. Germline V gene lookup returns CDR1 SGHRS and CDR2 YFSETQ. The CDR3 is made up of 15 amino acids. With 3 bases clipped from V and 3 bases from J, the junction kept 6 bases outside the gene matches. The CDR3 nucleotides read TGCGCCAGCAGCTCGGGGACAGCTGACAATCAGCCCCAGCATTTT. It codes for CASSSGTADNQPQHF.

As concerns this clone: One base away lies a much larger clone, so this may be a sequencing read error. The chain joins TRBV29-1 to TRBJ1-1; 7 bases match TRBD1. This CDR3 has 12 amino acids. With V trimmed by 7 bases and J by 4 bases, 6 bases remained unmatched. The germline V gene encodes CDR1 SQVTM and CDR2 ANQGSEA. The CDR3: CSAQTGPTEAFF. In DNA form, the CDR3 reads TGCAGCGCCCAGACAGGGCCCACTGAAGCTTTCTTT.

The chain is built from TRBV5-1 and TRBJ2-7; 9 nucleotides align to TRBD2. The germline CDR1 and CDR2 sequences are SGHRS and YFSETQ. This CDR3 contains 14 residues. Losses at the gene ends were 2 bases for V and 1 base for J; bases not matched to a gene: 1. CDR3 residues: CASSFLAGSYEQYF. In DNA form, the CDR3 reads TGCGCCAGCAGCTTCCTAGCGGGGTCCTACGAGCAGTACTTC.

V gene TRBV4-3 combines with J gene TRBJ1-5, with 9 bases aligning to TRBD1. Trimming removed 1 base from V and 0 bases from J; junction bases left unmatched: 10. This CDR3 is built from 19 residues. In germline, CDR1 is LGHNA, CDR2 YSLEER. CDR3 region: CASSQGTGTGLLSNQPQHF. CDR3 DNA: TGCGCCAGCAGCCAAGGAACCGGGACAGGGCTCCTTAGCAATCAGCCCCAGCATTTT.

The chain carries TRBV15 and TRBJ1-6, with 9 bases fitting TRBD1. This CDR3 is 15 amino acids long. Germline V gene data show CDR1 as LNHNV and CDR2 as YYDKDF (reference sequence). V shed 8 bases, J shed 6 bases, and the junction held 8 bases outside the gene matches. The CDR3 DNA is TGTGCCACCTCTGCGGGACAGGGACCTAATTCACCCCTCCACTTT. It specifies CATSAGQGPNSPLHF.

This clone has more than one count but fewer than ten. The rearrangement uses TRBV18 and TRBJ1-2; D possibly corresponds to TRBD1 (5 bases). The CDR3 runs to 15 residues. Germline V lookup: CDR1 KGHSH, CDR2 LQKENI. Trimming stripped 3 bases from V and 2 bases from J, with 13 bases between. CDR3 protein: CASSPERDENYGYTF. Here the CDR3 DNA reads TGTGCCAGCTCACCCGAGCGGGACGAGAACTATGGCTACACCTTC.

The gene calls are TRBV2 and TRBJ2-7; tentatively, D is TRBD1 (5 bases). CDR1 and CDR2 from the germline V gene are SNHLY and FYNNEI. V was pared by 0 bases and J by 3 bases, with 15 bases between. The length of the CDR3 is 16 residues. The CDR3 protein is CASSEAPDSRVYEQYF. The CDR3 DNA follows: TGTGCCAGCAGTGAAGCCCCCGACAGCAGAGTCTACGAGCAGTACTTC.

The J gene is TRBJ2-1, the V gene TRBV9, with 9 bases fitting TRBD2. The CDR3 totals 15 residues. After removal of 4 bases from V and 4 bases from J, the junction contained 6 bases not matched to a gene. Germline V lookup: CDR1 SGDLS, CDR2 YYNGEE. CDR3 in DNA: TGTGCCAGCAGCCCGCGGGGGGGCTATTACAATGAGCAGTTCTTC. This sequence encodes CASSPRGGYYNEQFF.

J is TRBJ1-2 and V is TRBV19; tentative D call: TRBD1 (6 bases). This CDR3 is built from 14 residues. Germline assignment: CDR1 LNHDA and CDR2 SQIVND (reference sequence). V lost 3 bases to trimming and J lost 7 bases, with 15 bases between them. The CDR3: CASSMSRGYGGYTF. The CDR3 nucleotides are TGTGCCAGTAGTATGTCCAGGGGCTACGGTGGCTACACCTTC.

This chain uses TRBV11-2 with TRBJ2-1; D is unresolved. The V gene's germline CDR1 is SGHAT and CDR2 FQNNGV. V gave up 0 bases and J gave up 6 bases, with 9 bases separating them. This CDR3 has 14 amino acids. CDR3 loop: CASSLDLDSNEQFF. CDR3 DNA sequence: TGTGCCAGCAGCTTAGATCTAGATTCCAATGAGCAGTTCTTC.

The rearrangement uses TRBV4-3 and TRBJ2-7; 9 bases map to TRBD1. The germline V gene has CDR1 LGHNA and CDR2 YSLEER. Trimming at V came to 2 bases and at J to 2 bases, leaving 1 base not matched to a gene. The CDR3 is made up of 14 amino acids. The CDR3, as DNA: TGCGCCAGCAGCCAAAGGACAGGGGCCTACGAGCAGTACTTC. This encodes CASSQRTGAYEQYF.